This T cell receptor beta chain was documented in a study of identical twins. General study points: Researchers caution that invariant MAIT and iNKT cells could partly confound zero-insertion analyses.

It was template switching that added a universal primer site, and there were unique molecular identifiers on the cDNA. TCRdb reprocessed the 5' RACE reads with MiXCR, giving one entry per CDR3 protein. This sample carries 350,000 to 600,000 distinct CDR3 sequences, approximately 14% of them seen once, and the ten largest clones take around 0.52%. This clonotype was observed many times. The antigen is unknown. CDR3 length: 12 residues. The germline CDR1 and CDR2 sequences are SGHTA and FQGNSA. Trimming pared 3 bases from V and 6 bases from J, leaving 9 bases between. These data also featured in a second study, about yellow fever vaccine responses in identical twins.

Sequencing was performed on CD4+ T cells sorted from blood. The sequence was obtained from a woman under 30 in good health. The rearrangement joins TRBV7-2 to TRBJ2-7, with D maybe TRBD1 (5 bases). CDR3 amino acids: CASSFRGGEQYF. The CDR3 region has the DNA TGTGCCAGCAGCTTTAGGGGCGGCGAGCAGTACTTC.